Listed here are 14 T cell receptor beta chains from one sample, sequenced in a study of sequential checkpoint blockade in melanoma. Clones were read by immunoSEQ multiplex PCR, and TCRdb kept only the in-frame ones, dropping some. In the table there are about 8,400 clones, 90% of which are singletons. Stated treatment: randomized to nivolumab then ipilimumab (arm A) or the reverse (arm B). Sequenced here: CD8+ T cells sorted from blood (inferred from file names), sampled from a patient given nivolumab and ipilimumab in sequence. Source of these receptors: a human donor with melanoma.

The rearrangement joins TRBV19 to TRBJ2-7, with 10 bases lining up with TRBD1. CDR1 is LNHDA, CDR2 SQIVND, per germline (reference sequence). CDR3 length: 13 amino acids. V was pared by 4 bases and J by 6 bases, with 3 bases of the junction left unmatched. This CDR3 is CASSTGQGSEQYF. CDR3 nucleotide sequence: TGTGCCAGTAGTACGGGACAGGGGAGCGAGCAGTACTTC.

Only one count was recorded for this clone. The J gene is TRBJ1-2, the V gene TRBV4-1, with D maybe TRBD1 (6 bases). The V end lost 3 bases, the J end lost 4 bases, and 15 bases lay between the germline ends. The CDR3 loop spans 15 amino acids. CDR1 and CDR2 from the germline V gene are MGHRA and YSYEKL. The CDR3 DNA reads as TGCGCCAGCAGCCAGGTGCGCGGACAGAGCTATGGCTACACCTTC. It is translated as CASSQVRGQSYGYTF.

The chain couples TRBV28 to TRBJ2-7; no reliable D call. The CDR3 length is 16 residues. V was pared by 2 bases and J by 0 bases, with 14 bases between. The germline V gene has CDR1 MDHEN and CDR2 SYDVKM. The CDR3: CASSLKPGFSSYEQYF. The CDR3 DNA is TGTGCCAGCAGTTTAAAACCAGGTTTCAGCTCCTACGAGCAGTACTTC. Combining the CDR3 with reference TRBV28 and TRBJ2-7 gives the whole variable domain DVKVTQSSRYLVKRTGEKVFLECVQDMDHENMFWYRQDPGLGLRLIYFSYDVKMKEKGDIPEGYSVSREKKERFSLILESASTNQTSMYLCASSLKPGFSSYEQYFGPGTRLTVT.

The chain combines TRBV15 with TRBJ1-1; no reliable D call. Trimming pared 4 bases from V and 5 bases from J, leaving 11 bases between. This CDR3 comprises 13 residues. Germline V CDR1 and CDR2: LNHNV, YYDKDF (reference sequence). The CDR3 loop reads CATSTFSGTEAFF. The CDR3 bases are TGTGCCACCAGCACCTTCTCGGGGACTGAAGCTTTCTTT.

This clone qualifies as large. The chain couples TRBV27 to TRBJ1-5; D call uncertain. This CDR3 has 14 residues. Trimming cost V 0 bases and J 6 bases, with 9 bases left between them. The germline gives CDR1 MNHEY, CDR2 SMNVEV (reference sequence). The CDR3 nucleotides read TGTGCCAGCAGTTTATCTCCGGGAGCTCAGCCCCAGCATTTT. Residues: CASSLSPGAQPQHF.

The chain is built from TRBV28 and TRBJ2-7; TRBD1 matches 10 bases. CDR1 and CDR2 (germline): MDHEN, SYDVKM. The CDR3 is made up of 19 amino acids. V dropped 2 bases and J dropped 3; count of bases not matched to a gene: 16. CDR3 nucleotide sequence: TGTGCCAGCAGTTTAAGAAGGACAGGGGGATATTGGGAGGGCTACGAGCAGTACTTC. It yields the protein CASSLRRTGGYWEGYEQYF.

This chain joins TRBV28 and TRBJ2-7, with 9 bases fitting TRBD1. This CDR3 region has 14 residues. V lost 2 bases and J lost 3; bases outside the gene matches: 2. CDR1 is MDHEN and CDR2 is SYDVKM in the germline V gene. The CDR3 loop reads CASSLTGQGYEQYF. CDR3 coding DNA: TGTGCCAGCAGTTTAACGGGACAGGGCTACGAGCAGTACTTC. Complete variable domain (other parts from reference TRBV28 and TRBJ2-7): DVKVTQSSRYLVKRTGEKVFLECVQDMDHENMFWYRQDPGLGLRLIYFSYDVKMKEKGDIPEGYSVSREKKERFSLILESASTNQTSMYLCASSLTGQGYEQYFGPGTRLTVT.

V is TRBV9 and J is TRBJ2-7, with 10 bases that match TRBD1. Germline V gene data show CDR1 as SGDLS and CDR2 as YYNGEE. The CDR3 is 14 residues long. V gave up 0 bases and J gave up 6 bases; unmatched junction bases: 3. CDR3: CASSVGDRGREQYF. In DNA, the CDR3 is TGTGCCAGCAGCGTAGGAGACAGGGGGCGCGAGCAGTACTTC.

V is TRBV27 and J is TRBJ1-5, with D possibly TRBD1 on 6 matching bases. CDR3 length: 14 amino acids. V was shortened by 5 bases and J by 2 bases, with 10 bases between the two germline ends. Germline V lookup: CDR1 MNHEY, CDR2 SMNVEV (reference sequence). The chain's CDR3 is CASSPRQGNQPQHF. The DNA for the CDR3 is TGTGCCAGCAGTCCTCGACAGGGCAATCAGCCCCAGCATTTT.

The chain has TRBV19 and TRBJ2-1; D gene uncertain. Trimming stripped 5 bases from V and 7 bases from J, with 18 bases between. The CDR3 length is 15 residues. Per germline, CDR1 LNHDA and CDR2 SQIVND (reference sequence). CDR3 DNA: TGTGCCAGTAGTGACCCGCCCGCAGGCCCTAATGAGCAGTTCTTC. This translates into CASSDPPAGPNEQFF.

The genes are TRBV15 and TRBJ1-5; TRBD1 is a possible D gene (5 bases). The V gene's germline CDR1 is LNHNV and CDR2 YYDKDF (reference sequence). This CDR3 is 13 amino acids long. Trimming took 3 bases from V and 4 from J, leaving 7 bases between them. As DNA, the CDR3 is TGTGCCACCAGCAGTAGACAGAATCAGCCCCAGCATTTT. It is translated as CATSSRQNQPQHF.

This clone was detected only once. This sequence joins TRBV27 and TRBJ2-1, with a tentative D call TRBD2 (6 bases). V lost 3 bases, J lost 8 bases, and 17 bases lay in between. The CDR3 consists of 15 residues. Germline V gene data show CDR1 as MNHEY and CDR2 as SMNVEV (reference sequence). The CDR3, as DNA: TGTGCCAGCAGTTTGGGGCGCGGGGCGGGCGATGAGCAGTTCTTC. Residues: CASSLGRGAGDEQFF.

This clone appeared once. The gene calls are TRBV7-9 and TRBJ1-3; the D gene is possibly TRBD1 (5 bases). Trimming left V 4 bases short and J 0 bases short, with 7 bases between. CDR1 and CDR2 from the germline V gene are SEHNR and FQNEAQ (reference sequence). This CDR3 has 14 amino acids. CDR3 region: CASSSDISGNTIYF. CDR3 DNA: TGTGCCAGCAGCTCGGACATCTCTGGAAACACCATATATTTT.

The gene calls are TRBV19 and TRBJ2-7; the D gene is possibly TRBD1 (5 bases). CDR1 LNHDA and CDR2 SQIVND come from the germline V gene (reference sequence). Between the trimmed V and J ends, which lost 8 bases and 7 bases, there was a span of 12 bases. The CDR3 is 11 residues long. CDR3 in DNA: TGTGCCAGTTCCGACAGCCTGGAGCAGTACTTC. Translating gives CASSDSLEQYF.